This T cell receptor beta chain appears in the sequencing data of a study of PD-1 blockade in classical Hodgkin lymphoma. CDR1 is SGHRS and CDR2 is YFSETQ in the germline V gene. The germline V and J ends were trimmed by 4 bases and 4 bases, with 9 bases remaining between them. The CDR3 spans 12 residues. Study-wide findings and caveats: Still unresolved is the cause of the repertoire differences, which may be disease activity or prior therapy. Some patients began nivolumab under 1 year after ASCT. These patients were excluded from later analyses. Whereas CD4+ TCR diversity had risen significantly by C4D1, CD8+ TCR diversity had not.

Time point described: cycle 4 day 1 (C4D1), after more than 5 weeks of nivolumab. With no exception, relapse followed autologous stem cell transplantation in all patients, and brentuximab vedotin exposure varied. The study purified CD4+ T cells from thawed PBMCs using magnetic negative selection. TCRdb's copy holds only in-frame clones and misses some; the assay was immunoSEQ multiplex PCR. The data hold about 30,000 clones, with approximately 78% observed a single time. As regards this clone: The antigen is undetermined.

This chain joins TRBV5-1 and TRBJ2-7; D might be TRBD1 (5 bases). Material: CD4+ T cells from blood, obtained before the fourth cycle of nivolumab. This TCR was sampled from a human donor with classical Hodgkin lymphoma. The CDR3 region has the DNA TGCGCCAGCAGCATCCCAGGGTACGAGCAGTACTTC. It translates to CASSIPGYEQYF. The whole variable domain, remainder taken from reference TRBV5-1 and TRBJ2-7, is KAGVTQTPRYLIKTRGQQVTLSCSPISGHRSVSWYQQTPGQGLQFLFEYFSETQRNKGNFPGRFSGRQFSNSRSEMNVSTLELGDSALYLCASSIPGYEQYFGPGTRLTVT.